Listed here are 25 T cell receptor beta chains from one sample, sequenced in a study of T cells in Graves' hyperthyroidism and ophthalmopathy. Researchers amplified the TCR beta CDR3 regions from RNA transcripts. The HTBI primer set was used in a first-round RT-PCR of the TCR CDR3. TCRdb used MiXCR to reprocess the multiplex PCR reads, holding one entry per CDR3 protein. The sample carries over 500,000 distinct CDR3 sequences, about 16% recorded once. The sequenced sample consisted of blood. The receptors originated from a woman in her twenties or thirties with Graves' ophthalmopathy.

This clonotype turned up a few times. The chain employs TRBV10-3 and TRBJ2-7; 7 bases are shared with TRBD1. V dropped 6 bases and J dropped 1; count of bases not matched to a gene: 6. From germline, CDR1 is ENHRY and CDR2 SYGVKD. The CDR3 covers 14 residues. As DNA, the CDR3 is TGTGCCATCAGCCCTGACAGGGAATCCTACGAGCAGTACTTC. Encoded protein: CAISPDRESYEQYF.

This clonotype was picked up a small number of times. The chain carries TRBV6-1 and TRBJ2-3; D is unresolved. The CDR3 sequence is 14 residues long. The germline V gene encodes CDR1 MNHNS and CDR2 SASEGT. Trimming took 5 bases from V and 2 from J, leaving 11 bases between them. The DNA of the CDR3 is TGTGCCAGCAGTTGGTTGGCGTTCACAGATACGCAGTATTTT. This translates into CASSWLAFTDTQYF.

In its sample, this clonotype was seen a few times. The chain links TRBV6-2 or TRBV6-3 to TRBJ2-1; 8 bases fit TRBD1. The V gene's germline CDR1 is MNHEY and CDR2 SVGEGT. This CDR3 is built from 15 residues. Trimming took 5 bases from V and 3 from J; bases not matched to a gene: 6. The CDR3 spells CASSRSGTGYNEQFF. CDR3 nucleotide sequence: TGTGCCAGCAGTCGTTCCGGGACAGGCTACAATGAGCAGTTCTTC.

The chain couples TRBV6-1 to TRBJ2-1, with D hard to call. Trimming stripped 5 bases from V and 2 bases from J, with 13 bases between. The germline V gene encodes CDR1 MNHNS and CDR2 SASEGT. The CDR3 consists of 15 residues. In nucleotides, the CDR3 is TGTGCCAGCAGTCATATAAGCCTTGCCTACAATGAGCAGTTCTTC. Protein sequence: CASSHISLAYNEQFF.

This clonotype was found a few times. The chain carries TRBV24-1 and TRBJ2-1, with unresolved D. The germline V gene encodes CDR1 KGHDR and CDR2 SFDVKD. The germline V and J ends were trimmed by 4 bases and 8 bases, with 5 bases remaining between them. The CDR3 loop spans 11 amino acids. DNA of the CDR3: TGTGCCACCAGTGACTTCTATGAGCAGTTCTTC. The encoded protein is CATSDFYEQFF.

This clonotype came up a few times. The chain employs TRBV5-1 and TRBJ2-2, with 8 bases identical to TRBD1. The CDR3 has 16 residues. Trimming removed 4 bases from V and 8 bases from J; junction bases left unmatched: 13. The germline V gene encodes CDR1 SGHRS and CDR2 YFSETQ. This CDR3 reads CASSPGGAGGEGELFF. CDR3 nucleotides: TGCGCCAGCAGCCCCGGCGGGGCAGGGGGCGAAGGGGAGCTGTTTTTT.

The V gene is TRBV15, the J gene TRBJ2-1; the match to TRBD1 covers 7 bases. The J call is in doubt because the DNA end fits TRBJ2-7 better. The CDR3 is 16 amino acids. CDR1 and CDR2 from the germline V gene are LNHNV and YYDKDF (reference sequence). The DNA for the CDR3 is TGTGCCACCAGCACCTCGGACCCACAGGGGACCAATGAGCAGTACTTC. It specifies CATSTSDPQGTNEQYF.

This clonotype was seen ten or more times. This chain links TRBV27 with TRBJ2-7; D remains ambiguous. The CDR3 is 14 amino acids. Germline CDR1 reads MNHEY; CDR2 reads SMNVEV (reference sequence). Between the trimmed V and J ends, which lost 3 bases and 2 bases, there was a span of 11 bases. CDR3 coding DNA: TGTGCCAGCAGTTTCGGCAGTGAAGCCTACGAGCAGTACTTC. Protein product: CASSFGSEAYEQYF.

This clonotype was seen ten or more times. This chain uses TRBV5-1 with TRBJ1-1, with unresolved D. In germline, CDR1 is SGHRS, CDR2 YFSETQ. CDR3 size: 13 residues. V dropped 3 bases and J dropped 6 bases, with 12 bases sitting between them. The CDR3 is CASSSLGGSEAFF. CDR3 in DNA: TGCGCCAGCAGCTCGCTGGGAGGGTCTGAAGCTTTCTTT.

The J gene is TRBJ2-7, the V gene TRBV7-8; TRBD2 aligns across 11 bases. Germline values: CDR1 SGHVS, CDR2 FQNEAQ. The ends lost 5 bases at V and 4 bases at J; junction bases unmatched: 4. The CDR3 runs to 14 residues. The CDR3 DNA follows: TGTGCCAGCAGCCATTGGACTAGCGGGTACGAGCAGTACTTC. Amino acid sequence: CASSHWTSGYEQYF. The full variable domain, completed using reference TRBV7-8 and TRBJ2-7, is GAGVSQSPRYKVAKRGQDVALRCDPISGHVSLFWYQQALGQGPEFLTYFQNEAQLDKSGLPSDRFFAERPEGSVSTLKIQRTQQEDSAVYLCASSHWTSGYEQYFGPGTRLTVT.

This clonotype has ten or more counts. The junction departs from the called germline gene at one end, perhaps through a read error. The chain joins TRBV6-2 or TRBV6-3 to TRBJ1-1; tentative D call: TRBD1 (6 bases). From germline, CDR1 is MNHEY and CDR2 SVGEGT. The length of the CDR3 is 14 residues. The chain's CDR3 is CASTLWGRDTKAFF. Here the CDR3 DNA reads TGTGCCAGCACCCTTTGGGGGAGGGACACTAAAGCTTTCTTT.

The sample holds many counts of this clonotype. This chain links TRBV30 with TRBJ2-3; perhaps TRBD1 as D (5 bases). The CDR3 sequence is 13 residues long. Trimming took 5 bases from V and 4 from J, leaving 13 bases between them. CDR1 GTSNPN and CDR2 SVGIG come from the germline V gene (reference sequence). The CDR3 sequence: CAWSQGFSDTQYF. Here the CDR3 DNA reads TGTGCCTGGTCCCAGGGTTTTTCAGATACGCAGTATTTT.

This clonotype was counted a single time. Just one base apart from a much larger clone, this may be a read error. This chain uses TRBV7-2 with TRBJ1-3, with D possibly matching TRBD1 (5 bases). The CDR3 runs to 15 residues. V lost 3 bases and J 4 bases, leaving 13 bases between the germline ends. Germline V gene lookup returns CDR1 SGHTA and CDR2 FQGNSA. CDR3 in amino acids: CASSLDGGIGNTIYF. The CDR3 DNA follows: TGTGCCAGCAGCTTGGACGGGGGAATAGGAAACACCATATATTTT.

Details on this clonotype: A much larger clone sits a single nucleotide away, making a read error possible. The V and J genes are TRBV20-1 and TRBJ2-1; 10 nucleotides agree with TRBD1. This CDR3 has 14 residues. Unmatched junction bases numbered 3, after V lost 4 bases and J lost 3 bases. Germline CDR1 is DFQATT and CDR2 is SNEGSKA (reference sequence). The CDR3 DNA sequence: TGCAGTGCTACCGGGACAGGGGTCTACAATGAGCAGTTCTTC. This sequence encodes CSATGTGVYNEQFF.

In this sample, this clonotype turned up many times. The chain couples TRBV7-9 to TRBJ2-5, with TRBD2 as a possible D gene (5 bases). The CDR3 extends over 15 amino acids. From germline, CDR1 is SEHNR and CDR2 FQNEAQ (reference sequence). V dropped 4 bases and J dropped 2 bases, with 14 bases sitting between them. The CDR3 sequence is CASSSLGAVQETQYF. As DNA, the CDR3 is TGTGCCAGCAGCTCACTGGGAGCGGTACAAGAGACCCAGTACTTC.

The chain couples TRBV9 to TRBJ1-2; 11 bases are a match to TRBD1. The V gene end was trimmed by 4 bases and the J gene end by 2 bases; junction bases not matched to a gene: 4. The CDR3 runs to 15 residues. Germline lookup yields CDR1 SGDLS and CDR2 YYNGEE. In DNA form, the CDR3 reads TGTGCCAGCAGCCGAGGGACAGGGGGGAACTATGGCTACACCTTC. Protein: CASSRGTGGNYGYTF.

This clonotype was picked up many times. This chain uses TRBV7-2 with TRBJ2-5; D is possibly TRBD1 or TRBD2 (5 bases each). CDR3 length equals 14 residues. Between the trimmed V and J ends, which lost 7 bases and 1 base, there was a span of 13 bases. The germline V gene encodes CDR1 SGHTA and CDR2 FQGNSA. The CDR3, as DNA: TGTGCCAGCACCTTGGGACGGACCCAAGAGACCCAGTACTTC. This codes for CASTLGRTQETQYF.

This clonotype was recorded at least ten times. J is TRBJ2-3 and V is TRBV12-3 or TRBV12-4; 7 bases line up with TRBD2. After removal of 5 bases from V and 2 bases from J, the junction contained 4 bases not matched to a gene. The CDR3 runs to 14 residues. The CDR3 DNA follows: TGTGCCAGCAGTCGACGGGGGGACACAGATACGCAGTATTTT. This translates into CASSRRGDTDTQYF.

Comments on this clonotype: A read error may be the cause here, since a much bigger clone is one base away. Given the absence of the conserved phenylalanine or tryptophan at the CDR3 end, a read error is likely. The chain uses TRBV5-1 and TRBJ1-1, with no clear D. Germline CDR1 is SGHRS and CDR2 is YFSETQ. The length of the CDR3 is 13 residues. Deletions cut 2 bases from V and 8 bases from J, with 13 bases between. The CDR3 loop reads CASSFSQQREAFL. The CDR3 DNA reads as TGCGCCAGCAGCTTTTCGCAACAGAGAGAAGCTTTCTTA.

This clonotype was seen ten or more times. V usage is TRBV30 and J usage is TRBJ1-6; D is undetermined. This CDR3 region has 11 residues. Germline values: CDR1 GTSNPN, CDR2 SVGIG (reference sequence). Trimming removed 1 base at V and 9 bases at J, with 4 bases between. Here the CDR3 DNA reads TGTGCCTGGAGTGGCAGTTCACCCCTCCACTTT. Its translation is CAWSGSSPLHF. Variable domain in full (rest from reference TRBV30 and TRBJ1-6): SQTIHQWPATLVQPVGSPLSLECTVEGTSNPNLYWYRQAAGRGLQLLFYSVGIGQISSEVPQNLSASRPQDRQFILSSKKLLLSDSGFYLCAWSGSSPLHFGNGTRLTVT.

A word on this clonotype: A much larger clone differs by one base, so this may be a read error. J is TRBJ1-1 and V is TRBV6-2 or TRBV6-3; no firm D call. The CDR3 is made up of 12 amino acids. The V gene lost 1 base and the J gene lost 3 bases, with 3 bases spanning the gap. Germline loops: CDR1 MNHEY, CDR2 SVGEGT. The CDR3 DNA is TGTGCCAGCAGTTACTTGGACACTGAAGCTTTCTTT. This codes for CASSYLDTEAFF.

The J gene is TRBJ1-4, the V gene TRBV6-2 or TRBV6-3, with TRBD1 identical over 8 bases. Germline V gene sequence: CDR1 MNHEY, CDR2 SVGEGT. V gave up 5 bases and J gave up 6 bases; unmatched junction bases: 5. The CDR3 spans 14 residues. CDR3 DNA: TGTGCCAGCAGTGGTGACAGGGGCGATGAAAAACTGTTTTTT. Translated, it gives CASSGDRGDEKLFF.

The chain employs TRBV10-3 and TRBJ2-7; D is uncertain. V was cut by 7 bases and J by 3 bases, with 13 bases left in between. The CDR3 runs to 13 residues. CDR1 is ENHRY, CDR2 SYGVKD, per germline. The CDR3 coding sequence is TGTGCCATCACAAAAGCAAGACTCTACGAGCAGTACTTC. It is translated as CAITKARLYEQYF.

This clonotype was counted between two and nine times. CDR3 DNA: TGTGCCAGCAGCCCCTCATCAGCGGGGAACACCGGGGAGCTGTTTTTT. It specifies CASSPSSAGNTGELFF. The rearrangement links TRBV13 to TRBJ2-2, with D perhaps TRBD2 (6 bases). CDR1 PRHDT and CDR2 FYEKMQ come from the germline V gene (reference sequence). The CDR3 is 16 residues long. Trimming stripped 5 bases from V and 1 base from J, with 14 bases between.

This clonotype was counted at least ten times. The chain recombines TRBV6-2 or TRBV6-3 with TRBJ2-7; 7 bases match TRBD1. The CDR3 totals 14 residues. Trimming at V came to 7 bases and at J to 2 bases, leaving 8 bases not matched to a gene. Germline lookup yields CDR1 MNHEY and CDR2 SVGEGT. CDR3 DNA: TGTGCCAGCAATCAACGACAGGGTGCCTACGAGCAGTACTTC. Translation: CASNQRQGAYEQYF.